The subject of this entry is one T cell receptor (beta chain). Antigen unknown. This specimen comes from a study of OX40 agonist ivuxolimab in advanced cancers. Across the whole study: Ivuxolimab, an agonist antibody against OX40 (CD134), was given to patients. Patients enrolled in dose escalation were diagnosed with hepatocellular carcinoma, melanoma, renal cell or head and neck cancer.

Whole-study results and caveats: Among the lowest peripheral clonal expansion occurred in 0.1-3.0 mg/kg partial responders. Researchers did not establish what antigens the expanded peripheral T cells target.

The CDR3 has 13 amino acids. V shed 1 base and J shed 0 bases, with 4 bases lying between them. Germline lookup yields CDR1 SGHRS and CDR2 YFSETQ. Measured with immunoSEQ multiplex PCR; TCRdb has only the in-frame clones, and not every one. The table has approximately 74,000 clones, 90% to 95% seen once. The specimen comprised CD4+ or CD8+ T cells sorted from blood, sampled in a trial of the OX40 agonist ivuxolimab. The clonotype comes from an adult with an advanced solid tumor such as melanoma, head and neck, liver or kidney cancer. The chain has TRBV5-1 and TRBJ2-5; D gene unclear. The CDR3 loop is CASSLLYQETQYF. In DNA, the CDR3 is TGCGCCAGCAGCTTGTTGTACCAAGAGACCCAGTACTTC.